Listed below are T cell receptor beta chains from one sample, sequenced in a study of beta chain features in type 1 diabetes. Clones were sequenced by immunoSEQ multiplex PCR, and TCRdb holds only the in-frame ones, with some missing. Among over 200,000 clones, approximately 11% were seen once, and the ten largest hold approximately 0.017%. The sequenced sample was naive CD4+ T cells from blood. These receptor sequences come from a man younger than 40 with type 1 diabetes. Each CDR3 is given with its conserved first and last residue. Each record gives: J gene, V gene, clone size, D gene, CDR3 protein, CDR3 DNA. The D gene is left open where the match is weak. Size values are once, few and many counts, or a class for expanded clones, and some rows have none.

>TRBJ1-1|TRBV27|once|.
CASSRTNYYMNTEAFF
TGTGCCAGCAGTCGTACCAACTACTACATGAACACTGAAGCTTTCTTT
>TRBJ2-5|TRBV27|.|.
CASSLRPSRIQETQYF
TGTGCCAGCAGTTTAAGGCCTAGTAGGATACAAGAGACCCAGTACTTC
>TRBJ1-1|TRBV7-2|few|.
CASTFLMGGTEAFF
TGTGCCAGCACCTTTCTTATGGGGGGCACTGAAGCTTTCTTT
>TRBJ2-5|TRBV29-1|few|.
CSVEDRRAGGETQYF
TGCAGCGTTGAAGATAGGAGGGCCGGAGGGGAGACCCAGTACTTC
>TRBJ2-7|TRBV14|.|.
CASSQRVAGEQYF
TGTGCCAGCAGCCAACGGGTGGCGGGGGAGCAGTACTTC
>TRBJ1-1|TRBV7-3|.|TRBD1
CASSIQGSGTEAFF
TGTGCCAGCAGCATACAGGGGTCAGGGACTGAAGCTTTCTTT
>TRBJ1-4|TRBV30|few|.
CAWSGGRANLVEKLFF
TGTGCCTGGAGTGGTGGGCGGGCCAATTTGGTTGAAAAACTGTTTTTT
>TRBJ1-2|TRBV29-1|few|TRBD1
CSVERTGNGYTF
TGCAGCGTTGAGCGGACAGGGAACGGCTACACCTTC
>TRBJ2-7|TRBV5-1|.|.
CASSLAEGYEQYF
TGCGCCAGCAGCTTGGCGGAGGGCTACGAGCAGTACTTC
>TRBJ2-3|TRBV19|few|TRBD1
CASRPDRDGTDTQYF
TGTGCCAGCCGACCGGACAGGGACGGCACAGATACGCAGTATTTT
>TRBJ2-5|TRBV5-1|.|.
CASSSPGGPGTQYF
TGCGCCAGCAGCTCCCCGGGGGGCCCGGGGACCCAGTACTTC
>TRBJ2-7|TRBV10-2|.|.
CASSGTGLYEQYF
TGCGCCAGCAGTGGTACAGGGTTGTACGAGCAGTACTTC
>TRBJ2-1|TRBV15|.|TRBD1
CATSREGRGSNEQFF
TGTGCCACCAGCAGAGAGGGCAGGGGGTCTAATGAGCAGTTCTTC
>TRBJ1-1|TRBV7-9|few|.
CATSDRLNTEAFF
TGTGCCACCTCAGACAGGCTAAACACTGAAGCTTTCTTT
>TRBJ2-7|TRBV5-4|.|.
CASSLGGGVNEQYF
TGTGCCAGCAGCTTGGGGGGGGGCGTGAACGAGCAGTACTTC
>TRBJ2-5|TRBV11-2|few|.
CASSLDRRGMETQYF
TGTGCCAGCAGCTTAGATCGAAGGGGAATGGAGACCCAGTACTTC
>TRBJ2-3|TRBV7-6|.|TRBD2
CASSLVSSGSTDTQYF
TGTGCCAGCAGCTTAGTATCTAGCGGGAGCACAGATACGCAGTATTTT
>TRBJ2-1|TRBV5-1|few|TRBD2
CASSLVAGGYNEQFF
TGCGCCAGCAGCTTGGTAGCGGGGGGCTACAATGAGCAGTTCTTC
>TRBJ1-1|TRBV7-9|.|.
CASSLDGMNTEAFF
TGTGCCAGCAGCTTGGACGGGATGAACACTGAAGCTTTCTTT
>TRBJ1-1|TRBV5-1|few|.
CASTKVPPAGGSTEAFF
TGCGCCAGCACCAAAGTACCGCCGGCAGGTGGAAGCACTGAAGCTTTCTTT
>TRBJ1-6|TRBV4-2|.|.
CASSQDTVNSPLHF
TGTGCCAGCAGCCAAGATACAGTGAATTCACCCCTCCACTTT
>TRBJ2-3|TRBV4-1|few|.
CASSRAQRDTQYF
TGTGCCAGCAGCCGGGCCCAACGAGATACGCAGTATTTT
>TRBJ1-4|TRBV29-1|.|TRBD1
CSVQTGPNEKLFF
TGCAGCGTTCAGACAGGGCCTAATGAAAAACTGTTTTTT
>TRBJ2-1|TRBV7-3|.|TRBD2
CASSSTTSGGAYNEQFF
TGTGCCAGCAGCTCGACAACGAGCGGGGGGGCCTACAATGAGCAGTTCTTC
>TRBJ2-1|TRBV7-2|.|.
CASSPDTGSSYNEQFF
TGTGCCAGCAGCCCCGATACTGGGAGCTCCTACAATGAGCAGTTCTTC
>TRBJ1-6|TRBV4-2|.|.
CASSQDQGRLHF
TGTGCCAGCAGCCAAGATCAGGGGCGGCTCCACTTT
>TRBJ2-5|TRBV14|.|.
CASSQEWANPRTQYF
TGTGCCAGCAGCCAAGAATGGGCCAACCCGAGGACCCAGTACTTC
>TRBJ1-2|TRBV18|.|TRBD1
CASSPDRDYGYTF
TGTGCCAGCTCACCGGACAGGGACTATGGCTACACCTTC
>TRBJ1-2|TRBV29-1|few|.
CSVQLFRGYGYTF
TGCAGCGTTCAGCTCTTTAGGGGCTATGGCTACACCTTC
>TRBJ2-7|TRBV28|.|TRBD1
CASSIGGQGTYEQYF
TGTGCCAGCAGTATTGGGGGACAGGGAACCTACGAGCAGTACTTC
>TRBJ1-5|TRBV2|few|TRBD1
CASTPTGDQPQHF
TGTGCCAGCACTCCGACAGGGGATCAGCCCCAGCATTTT
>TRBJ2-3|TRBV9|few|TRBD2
CASSPGTSGYTDTQYF
TGTGCCAGCAGCCCTGGGACTAGCGGGTACACAGATACGCAGTATTTT
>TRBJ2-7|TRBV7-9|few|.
CASSPTGLYEQYF
TGTGCCAGCAGCCCCACGGGACTCTACGAGCAGTACTTC
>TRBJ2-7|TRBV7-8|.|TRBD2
CASSKGRGMTYEQYF
TGTGCCAGCAGCAAAGGGAGGGGAATGACCTACGAGCAGTACTTC
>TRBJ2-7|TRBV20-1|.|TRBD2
CSVSGGEQYF
TGCAGTGTCAGCGGGGGCGAGCAGTACTTC
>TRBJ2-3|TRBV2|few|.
CASSEAMDTQYF
TGTGCCAGCAGTGAAGCTATGGATACGCAGTATTTT
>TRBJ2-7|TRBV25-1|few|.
CASSEAGSSYEQYF
TGTGCCAGCAGTGAAGCGGGTAGCTCCTACGAGCAGTACTTC
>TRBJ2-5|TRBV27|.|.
CASSLFGVPRETQYF
TGTGCCAGCAGTTTATTCGGGGTACCGAGGGAGACCCAGTACTTC
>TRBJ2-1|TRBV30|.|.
CAWGGTNSQFF
TGTGCCTGGGGAGGGACGAACTCCCAGTTCTTC
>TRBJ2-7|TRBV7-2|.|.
CASSSRSSYEQYF
TGTGCCAGCAGCTCCCGGTCATCCTACGAGCAGTACTTC
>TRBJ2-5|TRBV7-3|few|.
CASSLGLSETQYF
TGTGCCAGCAGCTTGGGACTTTCGGAGACCCAGTACTTC
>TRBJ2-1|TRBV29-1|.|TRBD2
CSVESGTSGNEQFF
TGCAGCGTTGAATCCGGGACTAGCGGTAATGAGCAGTTCTTC
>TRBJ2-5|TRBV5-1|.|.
CASSLGGVNQETQYF
TGCGCCAGCAGCTTGGGTGGAGTCAACCAAGAGACCCAGTACTTC
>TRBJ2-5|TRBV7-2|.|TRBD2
CASSSGLAGGQETQYF
TGTGCCAGCAGCTCCGGACTAGCGGGGGGCCAAGAGACCCAGTACTTC
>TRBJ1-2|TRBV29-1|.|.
CSATENYGYTF
TGCAGCGCGACAGAAAACTATGGCTACACCTTC
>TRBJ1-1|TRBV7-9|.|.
CASSLRAGGDTEAFF
TGTGCCAGCAGCTTAAGGGCAGGCGGGGACACTGAAGCTTTCTTT
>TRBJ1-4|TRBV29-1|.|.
CSVQSREKLFF
TGCAGCGTTCAGTCACGCGAAAAACTGTTTTTT
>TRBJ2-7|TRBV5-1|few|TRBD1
CASSLGGQGFYEQYF
TGCGCCAGCAGCTTGGGGGGACAGGGATTCTACGAGCAGTACTTC
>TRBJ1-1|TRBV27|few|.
CASSLSGGKGEAFF
TGTGCCAGCAGTCTATCGGGGGGAAAGGGGGAAGCTTTCTTT
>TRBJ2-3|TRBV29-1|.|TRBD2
CSVALAPTDTQYF
TGCAGCGTTGCACTAGCGCCCACAGATACGCAGTATTTT
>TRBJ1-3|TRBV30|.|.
CAWSVSSGNTIYF
TGTGCCTGGAGTGTCAGCTCTGGAAACACCATATATTTT
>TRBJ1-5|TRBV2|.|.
CASSEQAYSNQPQHF
TGTGCCAGCAGTGAACAAGCTTATAGCAATCAGCCCCAGCATTTT
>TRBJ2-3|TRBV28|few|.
CASSPRTAVGTDTQYF
TGTGCCAGCAGCCCTAGGACAGCTGTCGGCACAGATACGCAGTATTTT
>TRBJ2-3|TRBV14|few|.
CASSLRQDTDTQYF
TGTGCCAGCAGCCTTCGACAGGACACAGATACGCAGTATTTT